This TCR beta chain was recorded in a study of T-cell reconstitution after alpha-beta-depleted transplantation in children (TCRdb year 2016). Regarding the complete study: T-cell immune reconstitution after TCRalphabeta/CD19-depleted allogeneic hematopoietic cell transplantation in children was quantitatively tracked in the study by means of TCR repertoire profiling.

Broad study findings and their caveats: The frequencies of hyperexpanded clones fell over the following months, and after one year, T-cell counts and TCRbeta diversity were mostly attributed to newly produced T cells. In some patients, the high TCRbeta diversity seen at day 60 was put down to recipient T cells and intrathymic progenitors that had survived conditioning. The apparently early alphabetaT-cell count recovery about two months after transplant was reportedly dependent on only several hundred rapidly expanded clones derived from non-depleted graft cells.

On this clonotype itself: What this receptor recognizes is not known. Base quality data are lacking; no much larger clone is found one base away.

The germline V gene (reference sequence) gives CDR1 as SGHKS and CDR2 as YYEKEE. There are 14 amino acids in the CDR3, from cysteine to phenylalanine inclusive. This entry keeps only the CDR3 DNA: 42 bases, framed from base 1. V is clipped by 4 bases and J by 3 bases, and the sequence between their germline boundaries is 10 bases long. Interpreted using the paper, the treatment or condition label stands for: allogeneic hematopoietic cell transplantation with graft depleted of TCRalphabeta T cells and CD19 B cells. Transplant recipients were children who received TCRalphabeta/CD19-depleted allogeneic hematopoietic cell grafts. The library was obtained by PCR. The sequencer was an Illumina HiSeq 2500. To normalize quantification of the TCRbeta repertoire, the TCR libraries were built with molecular barcoding that relied on unique molecular identifiers. TCRdb redid the processing of the public reads, applying fastp at Q25 and MiXCR, and retained in-frame beta chains. CDR3 protein sequences are deduplicated, and each keeps its most common genes and DNA. This sample gives hundreds of thousands of distinct CDR3 sequences in total; roughly 11% of them show up just once. 25% to 30% of the sample is in the top ten clones.

The sequence came from a child less than two years old with acute myeloid leukemia, due to receive a stem cell transplant. This sequence uses TRBV5-5 and TRBJ1-4; the D segment could be TRBD1, given 6 matching bases. The starting material was PBMCs, obtained before TCRalphabeta/CD19-depleted stem cell transplant. The sequenced DNA: TGTGCCAGCAGCCCGGGGGGCCCTAATGAAAAACTGTTTTTT. It is translated as CASSPGGPNEKLFF.